One sample yielded the 14 T cell receptor beta chains listed below, sequenced in a study of response to subunit inactivated influenza vaccine. Each CDR3 protein is one row after TCRdb ran MiXCR on the RT-PCR reads. The sample gives about 650,000 distinct CDR3 sequences, approximately 14% of which show up once; around 10% is in the top ten. Here the sequenced sample was PBMCs from blood, taken 11 to 12 days after vaccination. These receptor sequences come from a middle-aged man who received an inactivated influenza vaccine.

This clonotype was seen a handful of times. The chain employs TRBV7-2 and TRBJ2-7; weak D call: TRBD1 (5 bases). The CDR3 runs 14 residues. The germline V gene encodes CDR1 SGHTA and CDR2 FQGNSA. The V gene lost 3 bases and the J gene lost 7 bases, with 16 bases spanning the gap. The CDR3 region has the DNA TGTGCCAGCAGCTTCTTTCGACAGAATGGTGAGCAGTACTTC. As protein: CASSFFRQNGEQYF.

This chain links TRBV2 with TRBJ2-5; the D gene is possibly TRBD1 (6 bases). Germline V gene sequence: CDR1 SNHLY, CDR2 FYNNEI. The CDR3 runs to 13 residues. V lost 8 bases and J 1 base, leaving 11 bases between the germline ends. The CDR3 here is CASPTGFQETQYF. Here the CDR3 DNA reads TGTGCCAGCCCGACAGGATTCCAAGAGACCCAGTACTTC.

This clonotype appeared a few times. In nucleotides, the CDR3 is TGTGCCAGCAGCCCCACAGGGGGCGCGCTACGGTCCTACAATGAGCAGTTCTTC. Amino acids: CASSPTGGALRSYNEQFF. J is TRBJ2-1 and V is TRBV11-1; TRBD1 aligns across 9 bases. Per germline, CDR1 SGHAT and CDR2 FQDESV (reference sequence). Trimming at V came to 5 bases and at J to 1 base, leaving 12 bases not matched to a gene. The CDR3 length is 18 residues. The complete variable domain, with remaining parts taken from reference TRBV11-1 and TRBJ2-1, reads EAEVAQSPRYKITEKSQAVAFWCDPISGHATLYWYRQILGQGPELLVQFQDESVVDDSQLPKDRFSAERLKGVDSTLKIQPAELGDSAMYLCASSPTGGALRSYNEQFFGPGTRLTVL.

The CDR3 is CATSRQDGRTDTQYF. DNA for the CDR3: TGTGCCACCAGCAGGCAGGACGGACGCACAGATACGCAGTATTTT. This chain links TRBV15 with TRBJ2-3; D unclear. Trimming shortened V by 3 bases and J by 1 base, and 11 bases separated the two germline ends. Germline CDR1 is LNHNV and CDR2 is YYDKDF (reference sequence). The CDR3 consists of 15 residues.

J is TRBJ2-4 and V is TRBV28; the D call may be TRBD1 or TRBD2 (5 bases each). Germline V CDR1 and CDR2: MDHEN, SYDVKM. The CDR3 sequence is 15 residues long. Trimming removed 4 bases at V and 0 bases at J, with 10 bases between. The CDR3 DNA sequence: TGTGCCAGCAGTTGGGACGGTTTAGCCAAAAACATTCAGTACTTC. The encoded protein is CASSWDGLAKNIQYF.

The chain uses TRBV6-2 or TRBV6-3 and TRBJ2-3; 8 bases are a match to TRBD1. Germline V gene sequence: CDR1 MNHEY, CDR2 SVGEGT. The CDR3 contains 15 residues. With V trimmed by 4 bases and J by 6 bases, 9 bases remained unmatched. DNA for the CDR3: TGTGCCAGCAGTTCACAGGGGGGCAAAGCGGATACGCAGTATTTT. This encodes CASSSQGGKADTQYF.

This clonotype was counted many times. V gene TRBV5-1 combines with J gene TRBJ1-1, with D unclear. Per the germline V gene, CDR1 is SGHRS and CDR2 is YFSETQ. Trimming stripped 6 bases from V and 5 bases from J, with 8 bases between. This CDR3 spans 11 amino acids. CDR3 in amino acids: CASKGETEAFF. CDR3 DNA sequence: TGCGCCAGCAAGGGTGAGACTGAAGCTTTCTTT.

This clonotype occurred a few times. This rearrangement joins TRBV7-9 to TRBJ2-1; D is uncertain. Between the trimmed V and J ends, which lost 0 bases and 7 bases, there was a span of 19 bases. The CDR3 runs 17 residues. CDR1 SEHNR and CDR2 FQNEAQ come from the germline V gene (reference sequence). The CDR3 protein is CASSLALLGTGFNEQFF. As DNA, the CDR3 is TGTGCCAGCAGCTTAGCGCTATTAGGAACCGGCTTTAATGAGCAGTTCTTC.

The chain uses TRBV6-2 or TRBV6-3 and TRBJ2-6; the D gene is possibly TRBD1 (6 bases). Looked up from germline, CDR1 is MNHEY and CDR2 is SVGEGT. The V end lost 2 bases, the J end lost 1 base, and 15 bases lay between the germline ends. CDR3 size: 18 residues. The CDR3 sequence: CASSYVQGQDSGANVLTF. CDR3 DNA sequence: TGTGCCAGCAGTTACGTCCAGGGGCAGGATTCTGGGGCCAACGTCCTGACTTTC.

The J gene is TRBJ2-1, the V gene TRBV4-3; a weak D match, TRBD1 (6 bases). Germline-derived CDR1 and CDR2 are LGHNA and YSLEER. V lost 1 base and J 1 base, leaving 17 bases between the germline ends. This CDR3 has 18 amino acids. CDR3 sequence reads: CASSQVHRVDLSYNEQFF. CDR3 DNA sequence: TGCGCCAGCAGCCAAGTGCACAGGGTGGACCTATCCTACAATGAGCAGTTCTTC.

This clonotype came up a few times. This chain joins TRBV24-1 and TRBJ1-1; D gene uncertain. The CDR3 is 12 amino acids. The V gene's germline CDR1 is KGHDR and CDR2 SFDVKD. The V end lost 2 bases, the J end lost 3 bases, and 3 bases lay between the germline ends. In nucleotides, the CDR3 is TGTGCCACCAGTGATTCGGACACTGAAGCTTTCTTT. Translated, it gives CATSDSDTEAFF.

This clonotype was seen a handful of times. The rearrangement links TRBV20-1 to TRBJ2-7, with D hard to call. With 4 bases removed from V and 6 bases from J, the gap between germline ends came to 13 bases. CDR1 is DFQATT, CDR2 SNEGSKA, per germline (reference sequence). The CDR3 loop spans 12 amino acids. DNA of the CDR3: TGCAGTGCTATTGACCAGCACTTCGAGCAGTACTTC. Translating it yields CSAIDQHFEQYF.

V and J are TRBV6-2 or TRBV6-3 and TRBJ1-1, with 8 bases lining up with TRBD1. The V gene's germline CDR1 is MNHEY and CDR2 SVGEGT. CDR3 length: 12 residues. The ends lost 6 bases at V and 9 bases at J; junction bases unmatched: 6. The DNA of the CDR3 is TGTGCCAGCAGGCTCGGACAGGGCCAAGCTTTCTTT. This encodes CASRLGQGQAFF.

The chain has TRBV20-1 and TRBJ2-7; 7 bases agree with TRBD1. The V gene end was trimmed by 3 bases and the J gene end by 2 bases; junction bases not matched to a gene: 4. Germline V gene sequence: CDR1 DFQATT, CDR2 SNEGSKA (reference sequence). The CDR3 has 13 residues. The CDR3 DNA is TGCAGTGCTAGGGAGAGGGGGCCCTACGAGCAGTACTTC. Translated: CSARERGPYEQYF.